This TCR beta chain came from a study of post-analysis software for immune sequencing data. TCR beta libraries were prepared from cDNA with unique molecular identifiers. One entry per CDR3 protein results from TCRdb running MiXCR on the PCR reads. In the table there are approximately 770,000 distinct CDR3 sequences, 46% of which are singletons. Concerning this clonotype itself: Antigen specificity is unknown.

Study-wide results and caveats: Under the F measure, samples that were prepared in one batch clustered strongly together. Significantly decreased normalized Chao1 diversity was recorded for multiple sclerosis patients relative to controls.

The specimen sequenced was blood. The receptor's source is a girl aged 10 to 17 with multiple sclerosis.

The CDR3 protein is CASSAVPLAGWTDTQYF. CDR3 coding DNA: TGTGCCAGCAGCGCCGTTCCCCTGGCGGGATGGACAGATACGCAGTATTTT. The chain combines TRBV7-3 with TRBJ2-3; D is possibly TRBD2 (6 bases). Per germline, CDR1 SGHTA and CDR2 FQGTGA. This CDR3 has 17 residues. The V end lost 5 bases, the J end lost 3 bases, and 21 bases lay between the germline ends.